One sample yielded the 25 T cell receptor beta chains listed below, sequenced in a study of cytomegalovirus exposure and HLA in healthy donors. The PCR was carried out with 60 Vbeta primers and 13 Jbeta primers. The assay was immunoSEQ multiplex PCR, and TCRdb's table has in-frame clones only and misses some. The sample records about 120,000 clones, roughly three fifths being singletons. The sample consisted of PBMCs. All receptors come from a man aged 35 to 55 in good health and CMV-seropositive.

The rearrangement links TRBV25-1 to TRBJ2-1; weak D call: TRBD2 (5 bases). This CDR3 region has 17 residues. Trimming took 6 bases from V and 8 from J, leaving 26 bases between them. Per germline, CDR1 MGHDK and CDR2 SYGVNS. The CDR3 nucleotides read TGTGCCAGCAGCCTCTCTCTCGGGAAAACCCTTTCGGATGAGCAGTTCTTC. Protein product: CASSLSLGKTLSDEQFF.

The chain has TRBV18 and TRBJ2-6, with D uncertain. V lost 0 bases to trimming and J lost 0 bases, with 6 bases between them. Germline V gives CDR1 KGHSH, CDR2 LQKENI. This CDR3 is 16 amino acids long. CDR3 loop: CASSPPRISGANVLTF. The CDR3 region has the DNA TGTGCCAGCTCACCACCGCGGATCTCTGGGGCCAACGTCCTGACTTTC.

This clone was detected only a few times. The gene calls are TRBV10-3 and TRBJ2-3; 10 bases are a match to TRBD2. The CDR3 is 17 residues long. The ends lost 6 bases at V and 0 bases at J; junction bases unmatched: 9. In germline, CDR1 is ENHRY, CDR2 SYGVKD. CDR3 sequence reads: CAISGASGSSSTDTQYF. The CDR3 DNA is TGTGCCATCAGCGGGGCTAGCGGGAGTTCTAGCACAGATACGCAGTATTTT.

The genes are TRBV27 and TRBJ1-5; 8 nucleotides agree with TRBD1. This CDR3 is built from 14 residues. Germline V gene lookup returns CDR1 MNHEY and CDR2 SMNVEV (reference sequence). Losses at the gene ends were 5 bases for V and 7 bases for J; bases not matched to a gene: 7. The CDR3 sequence is CASSMDRASQPQHF. Written as DNA, the CDR3 is TGTGCCAGCAGTATGGACAGGGCCAGCCAGCCCCAGCATTTT.

This clone was counted between two and nine times. The rearrangement uses TRBV21-1 and TRBJ1-6. TRBV21-1 is an annotated pseudogene. The CDR3 has 18 residues. The CDR3 region has the DNA TGTGCCAGCAGCCCTCCCGGGGGGGGCGATGGGTGTAATTCACCCCTCCACTTT. Translated, it gives CASSPPGGGDGCNSPLHF.

For this clone: At one boundary the junction diverges from the germline segment, which might be a read error. The chain uses TRBV7-7 and TRBJ2-1; 7 nucleotides align to TRBD1. The CDR3 totals 13 residues. Germline V gives CDR1 SSHAT, CDR2 FNYEAQ (reference sequence). The CDR3 spells CASSTSPTGEQFF. In DNA form, the CDR3 reads TGTGCTAGCAGCACTAGTCCGACAGGGGAGCAGTTCTTC.

This clone was observed once. The chain has TRBV9 and TRBJ1-1; no reliable D call. The V end was cut by 3 bases, the J end by 7 bases, with 10 bases between. Germline CDR1 and CDR2: SGDLS and YYNGEE. The length of the CDR3 is 12 residues. Here the CDR3 reads CASSAGVGEAFF. The CDR3 DNA sequence: TGTGCCAGCAGCGCCGGGGTAGGTGAAGCTTTCTTT. The complete variable domain, with remaining parts taken from reference TRBV9 and TRBJ1-1, reads DSGVTQTPKHLITATGQRVTLRCSPRSGDLSVYWYQQSLDQGLQFLIQYYNGEERAKGNILERFSAQQFPDLHSELNLSSLELGDSALYFCASSAGVGEAFFGQGTRLTVV.

This clone has just a few counts. The chain recombines TRBV19 with TRBJ1-2, with TRBD1 identical over 9 bases. The germline gives CDR1 LNHDA, CDR2 SQIVND (reference sequence). The trim removed 11 bases at V and 10 bases at J, leaving 11 bases unmatched. The CDR3 extends over 12 amino acids. The CDR3 DNA follows: TGTGCCGCAAATCCCGGGACAGGGTTCTACACCTTC. It translates to CAANPGTGFYTF.

V gene TRBV29-1 combines with J gene TRBJ1-4, with no clear D. Germline V gene sequence: CDR1 SQVTM, CDR2 ANQGSEA. Trimming removed 6 bases at V and 8 bases at J, with 19 bases between. The CDR3 covers 14 residues. CDR3 in amino acids: CSVLPAGLREKLFF. The CDR3 bases are TGCAGCGTCCTACCCGCGGGTTTAAGGGAAAAACTGTTTTTT.

The J gene is TRBJ1-1, the V gene TRBV29-1; D ambiguous. The ends were cut back, 7 bases at V and 4 bases at J, with 13 bases in the middle. In germline, CDR1 is SQVTM, CDR2 ANQGSEA. The CDR3 covers 12 residues. CDR3 coding DNA: TGCAGCGCAGACGAGGCCGGCACTGAAGCTTTCTTT. As protein: CSADEAGTEAFF. The entire variable domain, with the rest obtained from reference TRBV29-1 and TRBJ1-1, is as follows: SAVISQKPSRDICQRGTSLTIQCQVDSQVTMMFWYRQQPGQSLTLIATANQGSEATYESGFVIDKFPISRPNLTFSTLTVSNMSPEDSSIYLCSADEAGTEAFFGQGTRLTVV.

The chain's CDR3 is CSVGSSLYYTQYF. The DNA for the CDR3 is TGCAGCGTTGGTAGCTCCCTCTATTATACGCAGTATTTT. The chain recombines TRBV29-1 with TRBJ2-3; no firm D call. CDR3 length: 13 residues. Trimming took off 4 bases at V and 7 bases at J, with 15 bases between the two ends. Per the germline V gene, CDR1 is SQVTM and CDR2 is ANQGSEA.

CDR3 loop: CASSPGLAGVVDEQFF. DNA of the CDR3: TGTGCCAGCAGCCCCGGACTAGCGGGAGTGGTGGATGAGCAGTTCTTC. This chain uses TRBV7-3 with TRBJ2-1; TRBD2 matches 13 bases. Germline V gives CDR1 SGHTA, CDR2 FQGTGA. This CDR3 spans 16 amino acids. Losses at the gene ends were 5 bases for V and 8 bases for J; bases not matched to a gene: 9.

The chain employs TRBV7-2 and TRBJ2-7; 8 nucleotides match TRBD2. The CDR3 is made up of 15 amino acids. The germline gives CDR1 SGHTA, CDR2 FQGNSA. Unmatched junction bases numbered 9, after V lost 5 bases and J lost 3 bases. CDR3 coding DNA: TGTGCCAGCAGCCCGCTGGCGGGGGGATTCTACGAGCAGTACTTC. This encodes CASSPLAGGFYEQYF. The variable domain in full, completed from reference TRBV7-2 and TRBJ2-7, reads GAGVSQSPSNKVTEKGKDVELRCDPISGHTALYWYRQSLGQGLEFLIYFQGNSAPDKSGLPSDRFSAERTGGSVSTLTIQRTQQEDSAVYLCASSPLAGGFYEQYFGPGTRLTVT.

This clone was detected a few times. At the DNA level, this CDR3 is encoded by other sequences in the same sample as well. V usage is TRBV14 and J usage is TRBJ1-2, with D maybe TRBD1 (6 bases). This CDR3 contains 15 residues. The V end lost 1 base, the J end lost 0 bases, and 9 bases lay between the germline ends. Germline V gene data show CDR1 as SGHDN and CDR2 as FVKESK. The chain's CDR3 is CASSQVRGANYGYTF. DNA of the CDR3: TGTGCCAGCAGCCAAGTCAGGGGCGCTAACTATGGCTACACCTTC.

This clone has only one observation. This chain joins TRBV27 and TRBJ2-7; no firm D call. With 0 bases removed from V and 6 bases from J, the gap between germline ends came to 3 bases. This CDR3 has 11 residues. The germline gives CDR1 MNHEY, CDR2 SMNVEV (reference sequence). In nucleotides, the CDR3 is TGTGCCAGCAGTTTATCTCGCGAGCAGTACTTC. Protein product: CASSLSREQYF.

V is TRBV19 and J is TRBJ1-6, with 8 bases matching TRBD1. CDR1 and CDR2 from the germline V gene are LNHDA and SQIVND (reference sequence). The CDR3 consists of 14 residues. The J segment lost 7 bases and the V segment lost 3 bases, leaving 2 bases of the junction unmatched. The CDR3 loop reads CASSIRDRNSPLHF. CDR3 in DNA: TGTGCCAGTAGTATCAGGGACAGGAATTCACCCCTCCACTTT.

This rearrangement joins TRBV7-9 to TRBJ2-2; no clear D. Trimming took off 0 bases at V and 10 bases at J, with 6 bases between the two ends. The CDR3 has 12 residues. Germline assignment: CDR1 SEHNR and CDR2 FQNEAQ (reference sequence). This CDR3 is CASSLAHLELFF. CDR3 in DNA: TGTGCCAGCAGCTTAGCACACCTGGAGCTGTTTTTT.

This chain joins TRBV7-9 and TRBJ1-2, with a possible D match to TRBD1 (5 bases). The CDR3 length is 14 residues. The V gene lost 1 base and the J gene lost 4 bases, with 10 bases spanning the gap. In germline, CDR1 is SEHNR, CDR2 FQNEAQ (reference sequence). DNA for the CDR3: TGTGCCAGCAGCTTAGGGACGGGGGGCTATGGCTACACCTTC. Its protein product is CASSLGTGGYGYTF.

The chain uses TRBV5-5 and TRBJ1-1; D possibly corresponds to TRBD1 (6 bases). The germline V gene encodes CDR1 SGHKS and CDR2 YYEKEE (reference sequence). V was clipped by 2 bases and J by 4 bases, with 18 bases between them. This CDR3 is built from 16 residues. The CDR3 is CASSLDTDRRRTEAFF. CDR3 nucleotides: TGTGCCAGCAGCTTAGACACGGACAGACGCCGCACTGAAGCTTTCTTT.

The rearrangement joins TRBV5-4 to TRBJ2-6, with D possibly TRBD2 on 5 matching bases. The CDR3 is 16 residues long. The germline V gene encodes CDR1 SGHNT and CDR2 YYREEE (reference sequence). The V gene lost 3 bases and the J gene lost 0 bases, with 10 bases spanning the gap. The CDR3 DNA reads as TGTGCCAGCAGCTCGGGAACTAGCTCTGGGGCCAACGTCCTGACTTTC. Residues: CASSSGTSSGANVLTF.

The V gene is TRBV19, the J gene TRBJ1-2; the match to TRBD1 covers 7 bases. The CDR3 is made up of 14 amino acids. CDR1 and CDR2 from the germline V gene are LNHDA and SQIVND (reference sequence). V shed 7 bases, J shed 0 bases, and the junction held 5 bases outside the gene matches. The CDR3 DNA is TGTGCCAGTAAGCAGGGGGTAGCTAACTATGGCTACACCTTC. Amino acids: CASKQGVANYGYTF.

The chain uses TRBV5-6 and TRBJ2-5, with TRBD1 matching 9 bases. The CDR3 has 15 amino acids. V shed 6 bases, J shed 4 bases, and the junction held 10 bases outside the gene matches. Germline-derived CDR1 and CDR2 are SGHDT and YYEEEE. The DNA for the CDR3 is TGTGCCAGCACAGAGAAGACAGGGGGGGGAGAGACCCAGTACTTC. Protein product: CASTEKTGGGETQYF.

This clone was seen a handful of times. The rearrangement uses TRBV6-1 and TRBJ2-5; D perhaps matches TRBD1 (6 bases). The CDR3 loop spans 14 amino acids. The germline V and J ends were trimmed by 8 bases and 3 bases, with 16 bases remaining between them. The germline V gene has CDR1 MNHNS and CDR2 SASEGT. CDR3 amino acids: CASEHTGREETQYF. Written as DNA, the CDR3 is TGTGCCAGCGAACACACAGGGCGGGAAGAGACCCAGTACTTC.

The chain is built from TRBV7-8 and TRBJ2-7; TRBD2 matches at 12 bases. Trimming removed 5 bases from V and 2 bases from J; junction bases left unmatched: 4. The CDR3 totals 15 residues. CDR1 is SGHVS and CDR2 is FQNEAQ in the germline V gene. CDR3 DNA sequence: TGTGCCAGCAGCCCGACTAGCGGGAGTACCTACGAGCAGTACTTC. This sequence encodes CASSPTSGSTYEQYF.

This clone was found a few times. This sequence joins TRBV5-1 and TRBJ2-1, with D hard to call. This CDR3 spans 13 amino acids. In germline, CDR1 is SGHRS, CDR2 YFSETQ. Deletions cut 0 bases from V and 8 bases from J, with 9 bases between. CDR3 nucleotides: TGCGCCAGCAGCTTGGTTCCCTCCGATGAGCAGTTCTTC. Translating it yields CASSLVPSDEQFF.